The clone carrying this T cell receptor beta chain was seen only a few times. The target antigen is unknown. The table came from immunoSEQ multiplex PCR; TCRdb's copy has only in-frame clones and leaves some out. The table shows around 230,000 clones, with about four fifths occurring only once. These data originate in a study of Tregs in tolerant kidney transplant recipients. The germline V and J ends were trimmed by 7 bases and 1 base, with 13 bases remaining between them. CDR1 is MNHEY and CDR2 is SVGAGI in the germline V gene. The CDR3 is made up of 14 amino acids. Study-level results: Activated donor B cell expansion appeared to reveal the most relevant donor-specific TCRbeta repertoire. Biological reproducibility was not directly addressed in this study. Few patients were studied, so findings need validation in larger groups.

CD4+CD25+CD127- Tregs, CD4+CD25- non-Tregs, CD4 and CD8 cells were sorted. The sequenced material came from CD4+ T cells from blood. The chain is built from TRBV6-5 and TRBJ1-1; no reliable D call. The receptor was isolated from a human donor in good health. CDR3 sequence: CASIRTWGNTEAFF. Here the CDR3 DNA reads TGTGCCAGCATCCGGACCTGGGGGAACACTGAAGCTTTCTTT.